The 9 T cell receptor beta chains below come from one sample, sequenced in a study of cytomegalovirus exposure and HLA in healthy donors. Vbeta (60) and Jbeta (13) primers were used in the PCR. The data were produced by immunoSEQ multiplex PCR, yet TCRdb's version contains in-frame clones alone and is incomplete. The sample shows about 140,000 clones, approximately 80% of them seen only once. What was sequenced was PBMCs. The receptors shown here come from a woman aged 50 to 60 in good health and CMV-seropositive.

The rearrangement joins TRBV7-8 to TRBJ1-5; 8 bases line up with TRBD1. Unmatched junction bases numbered 9, after V lost 5 bases and J lost 6 bases. Germline V gene sequence: CDR1 SGHVS, CDR2 FQNEAQ. This CDR3 has 15 residues. In DNA, the CDR3 is TGTGCCAGCAGCCTACACTGGACAGGGCTTCAGCCCCAGCATTTT. This sequence encodes CASSLHWTGLQPQHF.

The sample holds a few counts of this clone. The chain links TRBV19 to TRBJ1-5; a possible D gene is TRBD1 (6 bases). In germline, CDR1 is LNHDA, CDR2 SQIVND (reference sequence). The V end lost 7 bases, the J end lost 6 bases, and 19 bases lay between the germline ends. The CDR3 spans 15 residues. Here the CDR3 DNA reads TGTGCCAGTACCCCATCCCAGGGGCTAACTCAGCCCCAGCATTTT. It yields the protein CASTPSQGLTQPQHF.

V and J are TRBV6-1 and TRBJ1-2, with 8 bases fitting TRBD1. This CDR3 contains 15 residues. Germline CDR1 and CDR2: MNHNS and SASEGT. After removal of 3 bases from V and 5 bases from J, the junction contained 8 bases not matched to a gene. As DNA, the CDR3 is TGTGCCAGCAGTGACGGACAGGGCCTGGGGTATGGCTACACCTTC. This sequence encodes CASSDGQGLGYGYTF.

V gene TRBV5-1 combines with J gene TRBJ2-7; 8 bases map to TRBD2. Germline V gene lookup returns CDR1 SGHRS and CDR2 YFSETQ. CDR3 length: 15 residues. Trimming removed 1 base from V and 4 bases from J; junction bases left unmatched: 7. CDR3 DNA: TGCGCCAGCAGCTTGAGTCGGGGGGGAGGATACGAGCAGTACTTC. It is translated as CASSLSRGGGYEQYF.

The CDR3 reads CASSTGTGGIGGYTF. CDR3 coding DNA: TGTGCCAGCAGTACCGGGACAGGGGGCATTGGTGGCTACACCTTC. The chain has TRBV6-6 and TRBJ1-2; 12 nucleotides line up with TRBD1. Germline V gene sequence: CDR1 MNHNY, CDR2 SVGAGI (reference sequence). This CDR3 region has 15 residues. V lost 5 bases and J lost 7; bases outside the gene matches: 8.

This sequence joins TRBV9 and TRBJ1-5; possible D gene TRBD1, 5 bases. Trimming removed 0 bases from V and 3 bases from J, with 10 bases in between. Germline-derived CDR1 and CDR2 are SGDLS and YYNGEE. There are 15 residues in the CDR3. As DNA, the CDR3 is TGTGCCAGCAGCGTAGGGCAGGGAATCAATCAGCCCCAGCATTTT. Its translation: CASSVGQGINQPQHF.

V gene TRBV7-2 combines with J gene TRBJ1-5; weak D call: TRBD1 (6 bases). The CDR3 consists of 14 residues. CDR1 is SGHTA, CDR2 FQGNSA, per germline. Trimming took 5 bases from V and 4 from J, leaving 12 bases between them. CDR3 coding DNA: TGTGCCAGCAGCCAGACAGGCCCAAATCAGCCCCAGCATTTT. It codes for CASSQTGPNQPQHF.

This chain links TRBV4-2 with TRBJ2-5; D possibly corresponds to TRBD1 (6 bases). TRBJ2-7 matches the DNA end more closely, so the J call is doubtful. The CDR3 covers 14 residues. Germline values: CDR1 LGHNA, CDR2 YNFKEQ. CDR3 protein: CASSQDTGTYEQYF. The CDR3 DNA reads TGTGCCAGCAGCCAAGATACAGGGACCTACGAGCAGTACTTC.

The rearrangement links TRBV9 to TRBJ1-4; D not resolved. V was clipped by 3 bases and J by 0 bases, with 9 bases between them. CDR3 length: 15 residues. Per the germline V gene, CDR1 is SGDLS and CDR2 is YYNGEE. The CDR3 sequence: CASSELGATNEKLFF. The DNA of the CDR3 is TGTGCCAGCAGCGAGCTGGGAGCAACTAATGAAAAACTGTTTTTT.